A few counts support the clone carrying this T cell receptor (beta chain). In the authors' methods: Scientists estimated how many nucleated cells there were by amplifying reference gene primers. TCRdb keeps only in-frame clones here, not all; method: immunoSEQ multiplex PCR. The V and J calls and clone size were taken over from that table, and D and trimming were inferred from the DNA. The table lists 200,000 to 250,000 clones, around four fifths of them singletons, with approximately 8% in the top ten. This sample was taken from a study of blood T cell repertoires in COVID-19. Study-wide background: Acute and convalescent COVID-19 samples came from the United States, Italy and Spain. PBMCs, B-cell-depleted T cells, or T cells provided the cDNA or gDNA that made up the material.

Recruited during active infection, patients (from Seattle) were subsequently followed longitudinally. The CDR3 is 14 residues long. J was trimmed by 6 bases and V by 7 bases; bases with no gene match: 11. CDR1 and CDR2 from the germline V gene are LNHDA and SQIVND (reference sequence). Sequenced input: peripheral blood. The chain joins TRBV19 to TRBJ2-7; TRBD2 matches 8 bases. The source of this sequence is an elderly woman with COVID-19, enrolled during active disease. CDR3 loop: CASNREGPLAEQYF. The CDR3 DNA is TGTGCCAGTAACCGGGAGGGCCCTCTCGCCGAGCAGTACTTC. Supplemented by reference TRBV19 and TRBJ2-7, the full variable domain reads DGGITQSPKYLFRKEGQNVTLSCEQNLNHDAMYWYRQDPGQGLRLIYYSQIVNDFQKGDIAEGYSVSREKKESFPLTVTSAQKNPTAFYLCASNREGPLAEQYFGPGTRLTVT.